The T cell receptor beta chain under discussion was sequenced for a study of spatial heterogeneity in lung cancer. The wider study: Available PBMC from follow-up, collected a median of roughly two years after resection, underwent sequencing. Consistent detection of more beta-chain than alpha-chain sequences was observed.

Via MiXCR, TCRdb re-called the 5' RACE reads, giving one row per CDR3 protein. The sample records 95,000 to 130,000 distinct CDR3 sequences, approximately 12% being singletons. The V end was cut by 3 bases, the J end by 5 bases, with 12 bases between. The V gene's germline CDR1 is KGHDR and CDR2 SFDVKD. This CDR3 contains 15 residues. Documented time point: blood at routine non-recurrence follow-up after resection. Extraction of whole RNA from tumor, nontumor lung or frozen PBMC preceded unsorted sequencing. The receptor comes from a male donor with early-stage non-small cell lung cancer. The sequenced sample was PBMCs, obtained at follow-up. This chain links TRBV24-1 with TRBJ1-4; D is perhaps TRBD1 (5 bases). CDR3 coding DNA: TGTGCCACCAGTGATACCGGGACGGGAAATGAAAAACTGTTTTTT. Encoded protein: CATSDTGTGNEKLFF.